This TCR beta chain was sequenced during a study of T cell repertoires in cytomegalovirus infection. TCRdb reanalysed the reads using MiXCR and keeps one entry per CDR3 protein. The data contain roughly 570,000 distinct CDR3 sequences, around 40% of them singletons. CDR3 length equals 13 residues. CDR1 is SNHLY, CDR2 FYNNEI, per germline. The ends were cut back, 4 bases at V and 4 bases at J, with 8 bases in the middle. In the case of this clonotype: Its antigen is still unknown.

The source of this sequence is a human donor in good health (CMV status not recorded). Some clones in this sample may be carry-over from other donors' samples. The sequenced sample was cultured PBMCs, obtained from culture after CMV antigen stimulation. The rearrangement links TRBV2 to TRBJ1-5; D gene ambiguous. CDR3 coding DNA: TGTGCCAGCAGTGGGACGGAGAATCAGCCCCAGCATTTT. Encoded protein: CASSGTENQPQHF.